These 15 T cell receptor beta chains came from one sample sequenced in a study of blood T cell repertoires in COVID-19. Sequencing used immunoSEQ multiplex PCR; TCRdb keeps in-frame clones, though not all of them. Among tens of thousands of clones, around 80% were seen once, and the ten largest hold about 45%. Sequencing input: peripheral blood. The receptor source for this set is a human donor in a cohort sampled during active COVID-19.

The J gene is TRBJ1-2, the V gene TRBV6-5; 8 positions match TRBD1. The junction had 1 base not matched to a gene; V was cut back by 4 bases and J by 6 bases. CDR3 length: 12 amino acids. In germline, CDR1 is MNHEY, CDR2 SVGAGI. CDR3 amino acids: CASSLTGDGYTF. The CDR3 DNA follows: TGTGCCAGCAGTTTGACAGGGGATGGCTACACCTTC.

The genes are TRBV4-3 and TRBJ2-1; D gene unclear. The V gene's germline CDR1 is LGHNA and CDR2 YSLEER. Trimming pared 0 bases from V and 3 bases from J, leaving 6 bases between. The length of the CDR3 is 14 residues. The CDR3 nucleotides read TGCGCCAGCAGCCAAGACTCCTTCTACAATGAGCAGTTCTTC. The encoded protein is CASSQDSFYNEQFF.

The chain joins TRBV4-3 to TRBJ2-2; D unclear. This CDR3 spans 15 amino acids. From germline, CDR1 is LGHNA and CDR2 YSLEER. V gave up 0 bases and J gave up 6 bases, with 11 bases separating them. The CDR3 reads CASSQDLPGPGELFF. CDR3 sequence (DNA): TGCGCCAGCAGCCAAGATCTCCCAGGCCCCGGGGAGCTGTTTTTT.

This clone was detected only once. The genes are TRBV11-2 and TRBJ2-1; 11 bases match TRBD2. Per germline, CDR1 SGHAT and CDR2 FQNNGV. The V and J ends lost 0 bases and 8 bases, in that order; junction bases with no gene match: 3. This CDR3 comprises 15 residues. The chain's CDR3 is CASSLDSGGAYEQFF. DNA for the CDR3: TGTGCCAGCAGCTTAGATAGCGGGGGGGCCTATGAGCAGTTCTTC.

The chain carries TRBV3-1 (or the pseudogene TRBV3-2) and TRBJ1-2; D ambiguous. V was shortened by 4 bases and J by 2 bases, with 14 bases between the two germline ends. This CDR3 comprises 15 residues. Germline V gene lookup returns CDR1 LGHDT and CDR2 YNNKEL (reference sequence). CDR3 loop: CASSPIWAGNYGYTF. In DNA form, the CDR3 reads TGTGCCAGCAGCCCCATCTGGGCTGGAAACTATGGCTACACCTTC.

The V and J genes are TRBV18 and TRBJ2-1; a weak D match, TRBD1 (5 bases). Germline CDR1 reads KGHSH; CDR2 reads LQKENI. Trimming stripped 0 bases from V and 7 bases from J, with 10 bases between. The CDR3 sequence is 14 residues long. This CDR3 reads CASSPPGVGNEQFF. DNA for the CDR3: TGTGCCAGCTCACCACCAGGGGTGGGGAATGAGCAGTTCTTC.

The chain employs TRBV7-9 and TRBJ2-2; TRBD1 aligns across 10 bases. Germline assignment: CDR1 SEHNR and CDR2 FQNEAQ (reference sequence). J was trimmed by 5 bases and V by 6 bases; bases with no gene match: 12. The CDR3 spans 17 residues. The CDR3 nucleotides read TGTGCCAGCAGAGGTAATTTCCGGACAGGGGGAACCGGGGAGCTGTTTTTT. Its protein is CASRGNFRTGGTGELFF.

V gene TRBV6-6 combines with J gene TRBJ1-2; 10 bases agree with TRBD1. The CDR3 runs to 15 residues. The germline CDR1 and CDR2 sequences are MNHNY and SVGAGI (reference sequence). J was trimmed by 6 bases and V by 6 bases; bases with no gene match: 10. This CDR3 is CASSPTRQGANGYTF. In DNA form, the CDR3 reads TGTGCCAGCAGCCCGACCCGACAGGGGGCAAATGGCTACACCTTC.

This chain uses TRBV7-6 with TRBJ2-7; TRBD2 matches at 11 bases. Germline CDR1 and CDR2: SGHVS and FNYEAQ. CDR3 size: 15 residues. The trim removed 5 bases at V and 1 base at J, leaving 4 bases unmatched. In DNA form, the CDR3 reads TGTGCCAGCAGCCAGCTAGCGGGGGGTTCCTACGAGCAGTACTTC. Its translation is CASSQLAGGSYEQYF.

This clone showed up just a few times. V gene TRBV2 combines with J gene TRBJ1-1; TRBD1 might be the D (6 bases). The length of the CDR3 is 14 residues. Looked up from germline, CDR1 is SNHLY and CDR2 is FYNNEI. Between the trimmed V and J ends, which lost 4 bases and 0 bases, there was a span of 9 bases. The DNA for the CDR3 is TGTGCCAGCAGTGTAGCAGGGGTGAACACTGAAGCTTTCTTT. Its translation is CASSVAGVNTEAFF.

The chain joins TRBV7-2 to TRBJ1-3, with 7 bases aligning to TRBD1. Trimming cost V 1 base and J 10 bases; bases outside gene matches: 13. Germline CDR1 reads SGHTA; CDR2 reads FQGNSA. The CDR3 is 16 amino acids. CDR3 nucleotide sequence: TGTGCCAGCAGCTTAGGCCCGACAGGGAGAGTAAATACCATATATTTT. Translated: CASSLGPTGRVNTIYF.

The chain employs TRBV2 and TRBJ2-1; no clear D. The CDR3 extends over 12 amino acids. From germline, CDR1 is SNHLY and CDR2 FYNNEI. Trimming shortened V by 5 bases and J by 9 bases, and 11 bases separated the two germline ends. This CDR3 is CASSLSNGEQFF. The DNA of the CDR3 is TGTGCCAGCAGTCTCTCTAACGGTGAGCAGTTCTTC. Together with reference TRBV2 and TRBJ2-1, the CDR3 gives the full variable domain: EPEVTQTPSHQVTQMGQEVILRCVPISNHLYFYWYRQILGQKVEFLVSFYNNEISEKSEIFDDQFSVERPDGSNFTLKIRSTKLEDSAMYFCASSLSNGEQFFGPGTRLTVL.

The chain combines TRBV29-1 with TRBJ1-5; tentatively, D is TRBD1 (6 bases). Deletions cut 6 bases from V and 3 bases from J, with 12 bases between. The germline gives CDR1 SQVTM, CDR2 ANQGSEA. The CDR3 loop spans 13 amino acids. CDR3 DNA: TGCAGCGTGGGCTGGACAGTCAATCAGCCCCAGCATTTT. It codes for CSVGWTVNQPQHF.

The genes are TRBV24-1 and TRBJ2-6; D is undetermined. V lost 3 bases and J lost 0, with 8 bases in between. This CDR3 spans 16 amino acids. Germline CDR1 KGHDR, CDR2 SFDVKD. This CDR3 is CATSDQTPSGANVLTF. The CDR3 DNA reads TGTGCCACCAGTGATCAAACACCCTCTGGGGCCAACGTCCTGACTTTC.

This sequence joins TRBV7-3 and TRBJ2-1; a weak D match, TRBD2 (6 bases). This CDR3 contains 13 residues. V was trimmed by 4 bases and J by 9 bases, leaving 13 bases between them. CDR1 SGHTA and CDR2 FQGTGA come from the germline V gene. The CDR3 DNA reads TGTGCCAGCAGCTCCGGGGGTATGGGTGAGCAGTTCTTC. This sequence encodes CASSSGGMGEQFF.